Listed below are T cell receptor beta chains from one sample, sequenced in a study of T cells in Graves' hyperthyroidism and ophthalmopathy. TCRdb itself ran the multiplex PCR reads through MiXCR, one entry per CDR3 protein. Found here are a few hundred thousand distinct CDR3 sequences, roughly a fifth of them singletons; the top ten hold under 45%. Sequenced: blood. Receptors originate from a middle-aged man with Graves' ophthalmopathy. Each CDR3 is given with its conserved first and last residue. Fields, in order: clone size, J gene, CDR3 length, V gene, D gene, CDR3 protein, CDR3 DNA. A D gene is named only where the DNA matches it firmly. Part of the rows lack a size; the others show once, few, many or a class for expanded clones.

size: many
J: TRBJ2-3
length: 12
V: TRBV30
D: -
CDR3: CAWSPDTDTQYF
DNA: TGTGCCTGGAGTCCGGACACAGATACGCAGTATTTT

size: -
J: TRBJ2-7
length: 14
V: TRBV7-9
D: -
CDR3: CASSSYDSSYEQYF
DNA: TGTGCCAGCAGCTCCTACGACAGCTCCTACGAGCAGTACTTC

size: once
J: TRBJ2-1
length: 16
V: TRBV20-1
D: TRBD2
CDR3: CSAKAGGRSSYNEQFF
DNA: TGCAGTGCTAAAGCGGGAGGGCGGAGCTCCTACAATGAGCAGTTCTTC

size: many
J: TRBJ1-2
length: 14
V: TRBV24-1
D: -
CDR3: CATSDYRAHYGYTF
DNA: TGTGCCACCAGTGATTACAGGGCACACTATGGCTACACCTTC

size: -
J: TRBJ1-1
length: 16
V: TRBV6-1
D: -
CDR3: CASSRSGTELNTEAFF
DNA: TGTGCCAGCAGTCGATCCGGGACGGAATTGAACACTGAAGCTTTCTTT

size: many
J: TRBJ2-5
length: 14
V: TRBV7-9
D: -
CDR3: CASSWGGGQETQYF
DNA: TGTGCCAGCAGCTGGGGAGGGGGGCAAGAGACCCAGTACTTC

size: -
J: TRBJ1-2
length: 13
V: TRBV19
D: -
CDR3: CASTPGGFYGYTF
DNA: TGTGCCAGTACCCCAGGAGGTTTCTATGGCTACACCTTC

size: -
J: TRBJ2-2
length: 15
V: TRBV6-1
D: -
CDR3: CASSSPQGSTGELFF
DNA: TGTGCCAGCAGTTCGCCACAGGGATCCACCGGGGAGCTGTTTTTT

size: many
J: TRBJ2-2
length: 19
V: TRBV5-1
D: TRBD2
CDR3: CASSPRSTSGRRSTGELFF
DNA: TGCGCCAGCAGCCCACGGTCGACTAGCGGGAGGCGTAGCACCGGGGAGCTGTTTTTT

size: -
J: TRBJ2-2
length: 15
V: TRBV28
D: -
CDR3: CASSLKPMNTGELFF
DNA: TGTGCCAGCAGTTTGAAACCGATGAACACCGGGGAGCTGTTTTTT

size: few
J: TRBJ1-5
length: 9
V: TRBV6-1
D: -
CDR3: CASDQPQHF
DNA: TGTGCCAGCGACCAGCCCCAGCATTTT

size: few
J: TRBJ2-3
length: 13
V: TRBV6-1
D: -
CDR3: CATRRSSTDTQYF
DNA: TGTGCCACCCGGCGCTCTAGCACAGATACGCAGTATTTT

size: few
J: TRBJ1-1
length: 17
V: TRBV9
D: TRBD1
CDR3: CASSVDPPQGARAEAFF
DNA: TGTGCCAGCAGCGTAGATCCCCCCCAGGGGGCGAGGGCTGAAGCTTTCTTT

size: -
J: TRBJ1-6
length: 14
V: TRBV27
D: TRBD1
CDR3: CASSDRGRVSPLHF
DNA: TGTGCCAGCAGCGACAGGGGGCGGGTATCACCCCTCCACTTT

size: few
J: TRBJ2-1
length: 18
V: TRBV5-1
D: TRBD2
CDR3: CASSILGLAGPSYNEQFF
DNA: TGCGCCAGCAGCATCCTCGGACTAGCGGGACCCTCCTACAATGAGCAGTTCTTC

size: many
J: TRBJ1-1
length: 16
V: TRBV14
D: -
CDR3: CASSAPGPGGNTEAFF
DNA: TGTGCCAGCAGCGCTCCAGGGCCCGGGGGCAACACTGAAGCTTTCTTT

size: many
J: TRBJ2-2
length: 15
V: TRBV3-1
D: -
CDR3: CASSQVAGATGELFF
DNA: TGTGCCAGCAGCCAGGTGGCAGGGGCCACCGGGGAGCTGTTTTTT

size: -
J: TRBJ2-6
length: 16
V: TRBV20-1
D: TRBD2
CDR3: CSAWGGVGSGANVLTF
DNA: TGCAGTGCCTGGGGGGGGGTTGGTTCTGGGGCCAACGTCCTGACTTTC

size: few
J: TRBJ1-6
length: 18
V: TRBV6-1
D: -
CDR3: CASSDFGPGSSYNSPLHF
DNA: TGTGCCAGCAGTGACTTTGGACCCGGGAGCTCCTATAATTCACCCCTCCACTTT

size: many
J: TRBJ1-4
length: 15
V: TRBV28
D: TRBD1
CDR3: CASSSWDRVEEKLFF
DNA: TGTGCCAGCAGTTCCTGGGACAGGGTCGAAGAAAAACTGTTTTTT

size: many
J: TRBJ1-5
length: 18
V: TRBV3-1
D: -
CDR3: CASSQEVWAGNSNQPQHF
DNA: TGTGCCAGCAGCCAAGAGGTCTGGGCGGGGAATAGCAATCAGCCCCAGCATTTT

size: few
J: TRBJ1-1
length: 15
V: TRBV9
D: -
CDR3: CASSVEATGITEAFF
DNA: TGTGCCAGCAGCGTAGAGGCTACCGGGATCACTGAAGCTTTCTTT

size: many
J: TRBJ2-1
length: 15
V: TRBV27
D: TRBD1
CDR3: CASSEDRGIYNEQFF
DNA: TGTGCCAGCAGTGAGGACAGGGGGATCTACAATGAGCAGTTCTTC

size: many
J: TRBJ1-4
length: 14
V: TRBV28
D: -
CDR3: CASSVQGGSEKLFF
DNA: TGTGCCAGCAGTGTACAGGGAGGGAGTGAAAAACTGTTTTTT

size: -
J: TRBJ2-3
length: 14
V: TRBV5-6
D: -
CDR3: CASSFTGSADTQYF
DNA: TGTGCCAGCAGCTTCACGGGTTCAGCAGATACGCAGTATTTT

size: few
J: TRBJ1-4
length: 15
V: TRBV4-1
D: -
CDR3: CASSQVGGYNEKLFF
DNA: TGCGCCAGCAGCCAAGTTGGGGGGTATAATGAAAAACTGTTTTTT

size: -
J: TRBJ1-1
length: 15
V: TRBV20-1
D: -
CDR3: CSASGGEMTNTEAFF
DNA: TGCAGTGCTAGTGGGGGGGAGATGACGAACACTGAAGCTTTCTTT

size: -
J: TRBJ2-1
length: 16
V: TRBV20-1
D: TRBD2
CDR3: CSARVVAPSGRVEQFF
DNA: TGCAGTGCTAGAGTGGTGGCGCCTAGCGGGAGGGTTGAGCAGTTCTTC

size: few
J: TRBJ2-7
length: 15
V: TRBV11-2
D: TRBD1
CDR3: CASSLSFGTAYEQYF
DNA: TGTGCCAGCAGCTTGTCCTTCGGGACAGCCTACGAGCAGTACTTC

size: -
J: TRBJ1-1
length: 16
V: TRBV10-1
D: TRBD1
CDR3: CASSPGRGAPNTEAFF
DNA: TGCGCCAGCAGCCCGGGCAGGGGGGCCCCGAACACTGAAGCTTTCTTT

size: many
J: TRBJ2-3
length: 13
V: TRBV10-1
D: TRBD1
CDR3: CASSNRGPDTQYF
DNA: TGCGCCAGCAGCAACAGGGGGCCCGATACGCAGTATTTT

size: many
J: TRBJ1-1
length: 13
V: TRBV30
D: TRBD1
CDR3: CAWNRGLNTEAFF
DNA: TGTGCCTGGAACAGGGGATTGAACACTGAAGCTTTCTTT

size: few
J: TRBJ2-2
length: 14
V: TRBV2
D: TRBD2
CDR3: CASSASGNAGELFF
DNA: TGTGCCAGCAGTGCTAGCGGGAACGCGGGGGAGCTGTTTTTT

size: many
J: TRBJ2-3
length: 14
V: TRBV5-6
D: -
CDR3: CASSIGQPTDTQYF
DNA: TGTGCCAGCAGCATCGGACAGCCCACAGATACGCAGTATTTT

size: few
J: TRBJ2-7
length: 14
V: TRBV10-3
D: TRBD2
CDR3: CAISVFSGSDEQYF
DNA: TGTGCCATCAGTGTGTTTAGCGGGTCTGACGAGCAGTACTTC

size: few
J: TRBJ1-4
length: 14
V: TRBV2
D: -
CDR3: CASQSQAPNEKLFF
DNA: TGTGCCAGCCAGTCCCAGGCTCCTAATGAAAAACTGTTTTTT

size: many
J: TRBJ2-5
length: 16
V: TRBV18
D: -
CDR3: CASSPLKGNHQETQYF
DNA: TGTGCCAGCTCACCATTAAAGGGTAACCACCAAGAGACCCAGTACTTC

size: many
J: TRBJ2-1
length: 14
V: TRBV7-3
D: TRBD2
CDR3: CASSLTGGGTEQFF
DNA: TGTGCCAGCAGCTTAACTGGGGGAGGGACTGAGCAGTTCTTC

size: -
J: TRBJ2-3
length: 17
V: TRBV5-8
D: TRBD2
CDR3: CASSLRATSGSTDTQYF
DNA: TGTGCCAGCAGCTTGCGTGCAACTAGCGGGAGTACGGATACGCAGTATTTT

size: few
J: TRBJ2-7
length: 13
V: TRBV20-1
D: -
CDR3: CSASGRAIYEQYF
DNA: TGCAGTGCTAGCGGGCGGGCTATCTACGAGCAGTACTTC

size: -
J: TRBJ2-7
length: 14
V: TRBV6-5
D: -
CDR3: CAGSYGKGSYEQYF
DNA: TGTGCCGGCAGTTACGGGAAGGGGTCCTACGAGCAGTACTTC

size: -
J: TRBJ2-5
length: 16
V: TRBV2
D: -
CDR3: CASSEVPAGVGETQYF
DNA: TGTGCCAGCAGTGAAGTTCCAGCAGGGGTAGGCGAGACCCAGTACTTC

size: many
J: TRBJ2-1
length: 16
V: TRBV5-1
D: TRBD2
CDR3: CASSLGSGRSYNEQFF
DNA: TGCGCCAGCAGCTTGGGAAGCGGGAGATCCTACAATGAGCAGTTCTTC

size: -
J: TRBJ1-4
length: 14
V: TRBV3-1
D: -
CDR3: CASSQFGGNEKLFF
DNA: TGTGCCAGCAGCCAATTTGGCGGAAATGAAAAACTGTTTTTT

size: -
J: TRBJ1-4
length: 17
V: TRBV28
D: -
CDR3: CASSYGGTPNYNEKLFF
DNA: TGTGCCAGCAGTTACGGCGGGACACCCAACTACAATGAAAAACTGTTTTTT

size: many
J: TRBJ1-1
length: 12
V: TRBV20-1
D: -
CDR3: CSVRGAWTEAFF
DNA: TGCAGTGTTCGGGGGGCCTGGACTGAAGCTTTCTTT

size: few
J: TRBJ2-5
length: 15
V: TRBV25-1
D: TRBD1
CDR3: CASSELGQAQETQYF
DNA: TGTGCCAGCAGTGAATTGGGACAGGCCCAAGAGACCCAGTACTTC

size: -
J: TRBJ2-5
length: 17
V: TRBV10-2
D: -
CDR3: CASSESGGRGYQETQYF
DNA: TGCGCCAGCAGTGAGTCTGGGGGGCGCGGGTACCAAGAGACCCAGTACTTC

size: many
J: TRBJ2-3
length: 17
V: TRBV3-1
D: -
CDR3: CASSQPTQGLYTDTQYF
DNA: TGTGCCAGCAGCCAACCCACCCAGGGACTTTACACAGATACGCAGTATTTT

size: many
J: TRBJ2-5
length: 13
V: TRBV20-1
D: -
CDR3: CSAFRDEKETQYF
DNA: TGCAGTGCTTTCCGGGACGAGAAAGAGACCCAGTACTTC

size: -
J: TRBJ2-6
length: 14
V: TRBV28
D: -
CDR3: CASSPSPGANVLTF
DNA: TGTGCCAGCAGTCCCTCGCCTGGGGCCAACGTCCTGACTTTC

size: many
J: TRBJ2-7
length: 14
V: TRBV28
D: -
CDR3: CASNSSGRRVGQYF
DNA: TGTGCCAGCAACTCATCGGGCCGGAGGGTTGGGCAGTACTTC

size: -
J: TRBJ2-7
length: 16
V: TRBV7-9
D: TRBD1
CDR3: CASSLGSGTGPYEQYF
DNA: TGTGCCAGCAGCTTAGGATCAGGGACAGGGCCCTACGAGCAGTACTTC

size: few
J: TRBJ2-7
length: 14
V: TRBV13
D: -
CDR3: CASSLKGFPYEQYF
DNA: TGTGCCAGCAGCTTAAAAGGGTTCCCCTACGAGCAGTACTTC

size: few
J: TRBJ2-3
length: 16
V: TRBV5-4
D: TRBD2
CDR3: CASSSGGGLVGDTQYF
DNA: TGTGCCAGCAGCTCCGGCGGGGGACTAGTAGGAGATACGCAGTATTTT

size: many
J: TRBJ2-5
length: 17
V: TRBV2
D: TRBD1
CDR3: CASRGDSQAGAGKTQYF
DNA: TGTGCCAGCAGGGGGGACAGCCAAGCTGGGGCAGGGAAGACCCAGTACTTC

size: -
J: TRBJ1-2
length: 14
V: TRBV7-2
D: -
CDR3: CASSTPDLVYGYTF
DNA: TGTGCCAGCAGTACGCCAGACTTGGTTTATGGCTACACCTTC

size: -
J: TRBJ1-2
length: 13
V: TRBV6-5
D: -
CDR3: CASSYTGREGYTF
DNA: TGTGCCAGCAGTTACACGGGAAGGGAGGGCTACACCTTC

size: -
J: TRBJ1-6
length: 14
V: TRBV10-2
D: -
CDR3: CASRSGGRNSPLHF
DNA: TGCGCCAGCAGATCTGGGGGGCGGAATTCACCCCTCCACTTT